The 28 T cell receptor beta chains presented below share a single source sample, sequenced in a study of T cell changes during pregnancy in multiple sclerosis. Some clones are missing from TCRdb's copy, which holds only in-frame ones; the method was immunoSEQ multiplex PCR. The sample holds about 130,000 clones, about 95% seen once. The starting material was peripheral blood, obtained after pregnancy. The receptors were sampled from a female donor with multiple sclerosis, enrolled in a pregnancy study.

This rearrangement joins TRBV7-9 to TRBJ2-2; 7 nucleotides align to TRBD2. Trimming cost V 1 base and J 3 bases; bases outside gene matches: 5. Germline loops: CDR1 SEHNR, CDR2 FQNEAQ (reference sequence). The CDR3 length is 16 residues. This chain's CDR3 is CASSLDVAGYTGELFF. The CDR3 nucleotides are TGTGCCAGCAGCTTAGATGTAGCGGGTTACACCGGGGAGCTGTTTTTT.

This clone was seen only once. The chain joins TRBV10-3 to TRBJ1-1, with unresolved D. Trimming left V 0 bases short and J 4 bases short, with 9 bases between. Germline values: CDR1 ENHRY, CDR2 SYGVKD. The CDR3 is 14 amino acids. CDR3 nucleotide sequence: TGTGCCATCAGTGAGTCACCGGGTATCACTGAAGCTTTCTTT. This codes for CAISESPGITEAFF.

A few counts support this clone. V is TRBV30 and J is TRBJ2-1; D gene ambiguous. The CDR3 contains 16 residues. Germline V lookup: CDR1 GTSNPN, CDR2 SVGIG (reference sequence). The V and J ends lost 1 base and 1 base respectively, with 14 bases between them. In DNA, the CDR3 is TGTGCCTGGAGTGAACGGTTAATCCTTTCCTACAATGAGCAGTTCTTC. Protein sequence: CAWSERLILSYNEQFF. Combining the CDR3 with reference TRBV30 and TRBJ2-1 gives the whole variable domain SQTIHQWPATLVQPVGSPLSLECTVEGTSNPNLYWYRQAAGRGLQLLFYSVGIGQISSEVPQNLSASRPQDRQFILSSKKLLLSDSGFYLCAWSERLILSYNEQFFGPGTRLTVL.

V and J are TRBV28 and TRBJ1-2; D not certain. V was cut by 4 bases and J by 3 bases, with 18 bases left in between. The CDR3 has 16 residues. Per germline, CDR1 MDHEN and CDR2 SYDVKM. CDR3 DNA: TGTGCCAGCAGTTCCCCACCAGGTTTTGTTTACTATGGCTACACCTTC. Translating gives CASSSPPGFVYYGYTF.

The rearrangement links TRBV9 to TRBJ1-2, with D possibly matching TRBD1 (5 bases). The CDR3 is 16 amino acids. Germline V CDR1 and CDR2: SGDLS, YYNGEE. V was clipped by 4 bases and J by 0 bases, with 16 bases between them. CDR3 in DNA: TGTGCCAGCAGCCTAAGGGGAACAGTTCCTAACTATGGCTACACCTTC. Translation gives CASSLRGTVPNYGYTF.

This sequence joins TRBV2 and TRBJ1-1; 8 bases line up with TRBD1. There are 12 residues in the CDR3. Germline loops: CDR1 SNHLY, CDR2 FYNNEI. The V gene end was trimmed by 6 bases and the J gene end by 13 bases; junction bases not matched to a gene: 10. The CDR3 spells CASSNTLGQVFF. The CDR3 DNA reads as TGTGCCAGCAGCAACACCTTGGGACAGGTTTTCTTT.

This chain links TRBV7-2 with TRBJ2-7; the D gene is possibly TRBD1 (5 bases). The V gene's germline CDR1 is SGHTA and CDR2 FQGNSA. V lost 2 bases and J lost 7, with 9 bases in between. The CDR3 is made up of 12 amino acids. CDR3 region: CASSLRGLEQYF. The CDR3 nucleotides are TGTGCCAGCAGCTTAAGGGGTTTGGAGCAGTACTTC.

This rearrangement joins TRBV5-1 to TRBJ1-5; D is ambiguous. The CDR3 loop spans 15 amino acids. The V end lost 2 bases, the J end lost 3 bases, and 12 bases lay between the germline ends. Germline lookup yields CDR1 SGHRS and CDR2 YFSETQ. Here the CDR3 reads CASSLGGSNNQPQHF. CDR3 nucleotide sequence: TGCGCCAGCAGCTTAGGAGGATCCAACAATCAGCCCCAGCATTTT. Variable domain in full (rest from reference TRBV5-1 and TRBJ1-5): KAGVTQTPRYLIKTRGQQVTLSCSPISGHRSVSWYQQTPGQGLQFLFEYFSETQRNKGNFPGRFSGRQFSNSRSEMNVSTLELGDSALYLCASSLGGSNNQPQHFGDGTRLSIL.

The chain combines TRBV19 with TRBJ1-1; 9 bases are a match to TRBD1. The CDR3 length is 15 residues. V was pared by 3 bases and J by 1 base, with 3 bases of the junction left unmatched. CDR1 and CDR2 from the germline V gene are LNHDA and SQIVND (reference sequence). The CDR3 here is CASSIRGQGNTEAFF. The CDR3 DNA is TGTGCCAGTAGTATCCGGGGACAGGGGAACACTGAAGCTTTCTTT.

The rearrangement joins TRBV6-1 to TRBJ2-5; D possibly corresponds to TRBD1 (6 bases). The CDR3 has 14 residues. Germline V gene data show CDR1 as MNHNS and CDR2 as SASEGT. V gave up 1 base and J gave up 9 bases, with 15 bases separating them. Here the CDR3 DNA reads TGTGCCAGCAGTGAAGGGACAGCCTCGGAGGCCCAGTACTTC. This gives the protein CASSEGTASEAQYF.

The genes are TRBV29-1 and TRBJ1-5; 8 positions match TRBD1. CDR1 SQVTM and CDR2 ANQGSEA come from the germline V gene. The ends lost 4 bases at V and 4 bases at J; junction bases unmatched: 6. The CDR3 length is 14 residues. CDR3 residues: CSVGSGTGNQPQHF. CDR3 nucleotide sequence: TGCAGCGTTGGCTCCGGGACAGGAAATCAGCCCCAGCATTTT.

This chain links TRBV4-2 with TRBJ2-4; 10 bases are shared with TRBD2. The V segment lost 0 bases and the J segment 4 bases; nucleotides outside the gene matches: 6. The V gene's germline CDR1 is LGHNA and CDR2 YNFKEQ. The CDR3 has 17 residues. The CDR3 sequence is CASSQELASGSKNIQYF. CDR3 bases: TGTGCCAGCAGCCAAGAATTGGCTAGCGGGAGTAAAAACATTCAGTACTTC.

CDR3 nucleotide sequence: TGTGCCAGCATTAAACTTTTCCCGAACACCATATATTTT. Residues: CASIKLFPNTIYF. The chain recombines TRBV6-1 with TRBJ1-3; D is ambiguous. V lost 7 bases, J lost 7 bases, and 14 bases lay in between. Germline V gene lookup returns CDR1 MNHNS and CDR2 SASEGT. CDR3 length equals 13 residues.

The genes are TRBV2 and TRBJ2-7; 9 bases map to TRBD2. The CDR3 is made up of 17 amino acids. Germline-derived CDR1 and CDR2 are SNHLY and FYNNEI. The V gene end was trimmed by 0 bases and the J gene end by 1 base; junction bases not matched to a gene: 7. The DNA of the CDR3 is TGTGCCAGCAGTGAAGCGCGGGCGGGAGGGAGATCCTACGAGCAGTACTTC. Its translation: CASSEARAGGRSYEQYF.

This clone was seen a handful of times. The chain employs TRBV6-6 and TRBJ1-1, with D perhaps matching TRBD1 (6 bases). This CDR3 has 13 amino acids. The germline V and J ends were trimmed by 10 bases and 7 bases, with 19 bases remaining between them. CDR1 and CDR2 (germline): MNHNY, SVGAGI (reference sequence). CDR3 DNA sequence: TGTGCCACTCTATGGGCGGGGGCTCTTGAAGCTTTCTTT. As protein: CATLWAGALEAFF.

The chain has TRBV5-6 and TRBJ1-4; 7 positions agree with TRBD1. V lost 4 bases and J lost 8; bases outside the gene matches: 8. CDR3 length: 14 residues. CDR1 and CDR2 from the germline V gene are SGHDT and YYEEEE. The CDR3, as DNA: TGTGCCAGCAGCCTAGGGGGCCTAGTAGAAAAACTGTTTTTT. This sequence encodes CASSLGGLVEKLFF.

Concerning this clone itself: The junction differs from germline at one of its ends, possibly a read error. This chain links TRBV6-1 with TRBJ2-7; D not certain. There are 13 residues in the CDR3. Looked up from germline, CDR1 is MNHNS and CDR2 is SASEGT. CDR3 loop: CASSETRSNEQYF. The DNA for the CDR3 is TGTGCCAGCAGTGAAACTCGCTCCAACGAGCAGTACTTC.

This rearrangement joins TRBV10-3 to TRBJ1-1; D is possibly TRBD1 (5 bases). The CDR3 is 13 amino acids. The V end lost 5 bases, the J end lost 1 base, and 8 bases lay between the germline ends. The germline gives CDR1 ENHRY, CDR2 SYGVKD. The CDR3 protein is CAISLGQNTEAFF. CDR3 nucleotide sequence: TGTGCCATCAGTCTAGGACAGAACACTGAAGCTTTCTTT.

The chain combines TRBV28 with TRBJ1-4; a weak D match, TRBD1 (5 bases). The V gene lost 8 bases and the J gene lost 4 bases, with 14 bases spanning the gap. This CDR3 is 14 amino acids long. CDR1 is MDHEN, CDR2 SYDVKM, per germline. The CDR3 DNA sequence: TGTGCCAGCGTTACAGGCCCCGTTAATGAAAAACTGTTTTTT. Translated: CASVTGPVNEKLFF. The complete variable domain, with remaining parts taken from reference TRBV28 and TRBJ1-4, reads DVKVTQSSRYLVKRTGEKVFLECVQDMDHENMFWYRQDPGLGLRLIYFSYDVKMKEKGDIPEGYSVSREKKERFSLILESASTNQTSMYLCASVTGPVNEKLFFGSGTQLSVL.

On this clone: A junction boundary mismatches the germline segment, possibly from a read error. The V gene is TRBV7-9, the J gene TRBJ2-4; 10 bases align to TRBD2. The CDR3 consists of 14 residues. Germline V gene sequence: CDR1 SEHNR, CDR2 FQNEAQ (reference sequence). CDR3: CASSLAGGGNIQYF. CDR3 DNA: TGTGCCAGCAGTTTAGCGGGAGGCGGGAACATTCAGTACTTC.

The chain links TRBV7-9 to TRBJ2-7; 10 bases match TRBD2. The CDR3 has 14 residues. V trimming: 5 bases; J trimming: 7 bases; junction bases outside the gene matches: 8. CDR1 is SEHNR and CDR2 is FQNEAQ in the germline V gene (reference sequence). CDR3 nucleotides: TGTGCCAGCAGCCCCTGGGATAGCGGGAGGGAGCAGTACTTC. It encodes CASSPWDSGREQYF.

The chain links TRBV6-5 to TRBJ2-2, with 9 positions matching TRBD1. V lost 5 bases to trimming and J lost 4 bases; unmatched junction nucleotides: 5. This CDR3 has 15 amino acids. Per germline, CDR1 MNHEY and CDR2 SVGAGI. The DNA of the CDR3 is TGTGCCAGCAGTAGGGACAGGGCAGGCACCGGGGAGCTGTTTTTT. This translates into CASSRDRAGTGELFF.

This chain connects TRBV5-6 to TRBJ2-5; 7 bases align to TRBD1. This CDR3 has 15 amino acids. Looked up from germline, CDR1 is SGHDT and CDR2 is YYEEEE. The trim removed 4 bases at V and 2 bases at J, leaving 8 bases unmatched. CDR3 protein: CASSQPGTAQETQYF. CDR3 nucleotide sequence: TGTGCCAGCAGCCAACCGGGGACAGCTCAAGAGACCCAGTACTTC.

This clone occurred once. CDR3 region: CASSYLNRGYGYTF. The CDR3 DNA sequence: TGTGCCAGCAGTTACTTAAACAGGGGCTATGGCTACACCTTC. The chain recombines TRBV6-5 with TRBJ1-2; 7 bases map to TRBD1. With V trimmed by 1 base and J by 4 bases, 3 bases remained unmatched. The germline gives CDR1 MNHEY, CDR2 SVGAGI. The CDR3 totals 14 residues.

This clone was detected only once. The chain combines TRBV7-2 with TRBJ2-1, with D possibly TRBD1 on 6 matching bases. The V end lost 5 bases, the J end lost 7 bases, and 24 bases lay between the germline ends. This CDR3 region has 17 residues. Germline loops: CDR1 SGHTA, CDR2 FQGNSA. CDR3 protein: CASSGRGGKGTRNEQFF. Written as DNA, the CDR3 is TGTGCCAGCAGCGGAAGAGGGGGAAAGGGAACACGGAATGAGCAGTTCTTC.

The chain links TRBV29-1 to TRBJ2-7, with D possibly matching TRBD2 (5 bases). V was clipped by 4 bases and J by 6 bases, with 13 bases between them. Germline V gene data show CDR1 as SQVTM and CDR2 as ANQGSEA. The CDR3 covers 12 residues. Here the CDR3 DNA reads TGCAGCGTTGTACCTAGCATGGGCGAGCAGTACTTC. It yields the protein CSVVPSMGEQYF.

This chain uses TRBV7-9 with TRBJ2-2, with D tentatively TRBD2 (6 bases). This CDR3 comprises 16 residues. Germline loops: CDR1 SEHNR, CDR2 FQNEAQ (reference sequence). V was clipped by 5 bases and J by 6 bases, with 19 bases between them. The CDR3 DNA follows: TGTGCCAGCAGCCCCACCGGGACTCATCGGTCCGGGGAGCTGTTTTTT. The encoded protein is CASSPTGTHRSGELFF.

This sequence joins TRBV28 and TRBJ2-1, with 8 bases that match TRBD1. This CDR3 comprises 15 residues. Looked up from germline, CDR1 is MDHEN and CDR2 is SYDVKM. The V and J ends lost 10 bases and 3 bases, in that order; junction bases with no gene match: 11. The CDR3 region is CAIQDRGLIYNEQFF. The DNA of the CDR3 is TGTGCCATCCAAGACAGGGGCCTAATCTACAATGAGCAGTTCTTC. Full variable domain (outside the CDR3, taken from reference TRBV28 and TRBJ2-1): DVKVTQSSRYLVKRTGEKVFLECVQDMDHENMFWYRQDPGLGLRLIYFSYDVKMKEKGDIPEGYSVSREKKERFSLILESASTNQTSMYLCAIQDRGLIYNEQFFGPGTRLTVL.